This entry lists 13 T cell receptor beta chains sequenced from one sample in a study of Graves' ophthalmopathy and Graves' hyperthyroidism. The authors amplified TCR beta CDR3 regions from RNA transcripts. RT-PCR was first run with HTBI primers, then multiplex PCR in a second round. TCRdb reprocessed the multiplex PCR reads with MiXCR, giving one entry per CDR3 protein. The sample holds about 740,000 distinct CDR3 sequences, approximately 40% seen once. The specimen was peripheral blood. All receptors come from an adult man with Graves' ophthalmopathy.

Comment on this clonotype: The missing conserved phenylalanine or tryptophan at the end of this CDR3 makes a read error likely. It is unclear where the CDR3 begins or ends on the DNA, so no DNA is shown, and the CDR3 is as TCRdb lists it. The CDR3 region is CASSQLPGTS. V gene TRBV11-2 combines with J gene TRBJ2-7; TRBD2 reflects the table's D call only, with no check against the DNA. Counting both end residues, the CDR3 totals 10 amino acids. Germline values: CDR1 SGHAT, CDR2 FQNNGV.

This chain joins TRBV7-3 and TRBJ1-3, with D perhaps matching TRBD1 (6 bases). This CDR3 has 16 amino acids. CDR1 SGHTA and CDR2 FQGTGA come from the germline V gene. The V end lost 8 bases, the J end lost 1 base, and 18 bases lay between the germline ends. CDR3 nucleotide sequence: TGTGCCAGCTCGAACTTGGGGGGCCGATCTGGAAACACCATATATTTT. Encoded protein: CASSNLGGRSGNTIYF.

CDR3 protein: CASSAGQYNEQFF. Written as DNA, the CDR3 is TGTGCCAGCAGCGCGGGACAATACAATGAGCAGTTCTTC. The rearrangement uses TRBV11-1 and TRBJ2-1, with D tentatively TRBD1 or TRBD2 (6 bases each). V was shortened by 5 bases and J by 4 bases, with 9 bases between the two germline ends. In germline, CDR1 is SGHAT, CDR2 FQDESV (reference sequence). CDR3 length: 13 amino acids.

This CDR3 reads CASSLEGRGGRTGEQYF. The CDR3 DNA sequence: TGCGCCAGCAGCTTGGAGGGTCGGGGGGGACGGACTGGCGAGCAGTACTTC. The J gene is TRBJ2-7, the V gene TRBV5-1; 8 bases fit TRBD2. Germline V CDR1 and CDR2: SGHRS, YFSETQ. Losses at the gene ends were 0 bases for V and 6 bases for J; bases not matched to a gene: 14. The CDR3 is 17 amino acids.

The CDR3 here is CSARGRGGETQYF. The CDR3 nucleotides read TGCAGTGCTAGAGGCCGCGGGGGGGAGACCCAGTACTTC. The chain links TRBV20-1 to TRBJ2-5; 8 bases align to TRBD2. Losses at the gene ends were 1 base for V and 5 bases for J; bases not matched to a gene: 3. CDR1 is DFQATT and CDR2 is SNEGSKA in the germline V gene (reference sequence). This CDR3 spans 13 amino acids.

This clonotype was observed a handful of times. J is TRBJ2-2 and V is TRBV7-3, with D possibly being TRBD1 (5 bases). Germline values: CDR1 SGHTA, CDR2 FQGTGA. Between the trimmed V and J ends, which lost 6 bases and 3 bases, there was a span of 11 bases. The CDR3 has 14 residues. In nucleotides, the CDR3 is TGTGCCAGCAGACCAGGGTTGGACACCGGGGAGCTGTTTTTT. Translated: CASRPGLDTGELFF.

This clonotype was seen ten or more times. The CDR3 spells CASSAGQVNGYEQYF. The CDR3 nucleotides read TGCGCCAGCAGTGCGGGACAGGTAAATGGCTACGAGCAGTACTTC. This chain links TRBV10-1 with TRBJ2-7; TRBD1 matches 8 bases. The CDR3 runs 15 residues. V shed 4 bases, J shed 3 bases, and the junction held 8 bases outside the gene matches. Germline CDR1 WNHNN, CDR2 SYGVQD (reference sequence).

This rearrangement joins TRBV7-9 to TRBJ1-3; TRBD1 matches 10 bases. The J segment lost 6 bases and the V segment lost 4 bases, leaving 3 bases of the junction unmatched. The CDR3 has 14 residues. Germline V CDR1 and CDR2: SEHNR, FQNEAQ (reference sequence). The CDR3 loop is CASSSGQGVNTIYF. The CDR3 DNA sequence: TGTGCCAGCAGCTCCGGACAGGGGGTAAACACCATATATTTT. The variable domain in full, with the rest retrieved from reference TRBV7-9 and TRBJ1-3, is DTGVSQNPRHKITKRGQNVTFRCDPISEHNRLYWYRQTLGQGPEFLTYFQNEAQLEKSRLLSDRFSAERPKGSFSTLEIQRTEQGDSAMYLCASSSGQGVNTIYFGEGSWLTVV.

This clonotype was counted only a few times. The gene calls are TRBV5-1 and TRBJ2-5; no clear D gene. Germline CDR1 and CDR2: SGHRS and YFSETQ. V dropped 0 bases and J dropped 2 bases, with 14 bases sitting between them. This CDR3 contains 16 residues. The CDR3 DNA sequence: TGCGCCAGCAGCTTGGGTTACCCTCCTTCTCAAGAGACCCAGTACTTC. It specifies CASSLGYPPSQETQYF.

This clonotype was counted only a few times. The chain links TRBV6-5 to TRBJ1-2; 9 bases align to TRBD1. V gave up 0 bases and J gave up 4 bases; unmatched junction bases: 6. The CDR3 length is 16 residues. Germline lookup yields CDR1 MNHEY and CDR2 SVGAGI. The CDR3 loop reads CASSYSTGGDFYGYTF. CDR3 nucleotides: TGTGCCAGCAGTTACTCGACAGGGGGAGACTTCTATGGCTACACCTTC.

The CDR3 spells CASSSLVYEQYF. The CDR3 DNA reads TGTGCCAGCAGTTCCCTAGTTTACGAGCAGTACTTC. The chain recombines TRBV6-5 with TRBJ2-7; D not certain. From germline, CDR1 is MNHEY and CDR2 SVGAGI. This CDR3 is 12 amino acids long. V lost 4 bases, J lost 4 bases, and 8 bases lay in between.

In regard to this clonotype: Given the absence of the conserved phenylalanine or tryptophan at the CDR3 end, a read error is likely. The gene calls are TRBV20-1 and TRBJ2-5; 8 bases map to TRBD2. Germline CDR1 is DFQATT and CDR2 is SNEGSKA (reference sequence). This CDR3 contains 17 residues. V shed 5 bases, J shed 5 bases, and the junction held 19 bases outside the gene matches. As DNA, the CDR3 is TGCAGTGCTCCCCCCCGACGGGAGGGCCGTATGAGGGAGACCCAGTACGTC. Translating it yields CSAPPRREGRMRETQYV.

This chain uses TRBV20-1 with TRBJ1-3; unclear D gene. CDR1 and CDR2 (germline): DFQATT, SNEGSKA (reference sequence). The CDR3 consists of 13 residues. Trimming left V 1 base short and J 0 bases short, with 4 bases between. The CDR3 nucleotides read TGCAGTGCTAGAGCACTCTCTGGAAACACCATATATTTT. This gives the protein CSARALSGNTIYF.